Reported below is one T cell receptor beta chain. Autoimmune disease history or systemic immunosuppression led to patient exclusion. Germline CDR1 and CDR2: MNHEY and SMNVEV (reference sequence). The CDR3 covers 18 residues. The germline V and J ends were trimmed by 3 bases and 2 bases, with 22 bases remaining between them. Sequenced by immunoSEQ multiplex PCR; TCRdb stores in-frame clones only, minus some. The data hold over 100,000 clones, with 90% observed a single time. The record originates from a study of OX40 agonist ivuxolimab in advanced cancers. The sequence was collected from an adult with an advanced solid tumor such as melanoma, head and neck, liver or kidney cancer. The material sequenced was CD4+ or CD8+ T cells sorted from blood, taken in a trial of the OX40 agonist ivuxolimab. J is TRBJ2-5 and V is TRBV27; D possibly uses TRBD1 or TRBD2 (6 bases each). The CDR3 sequence: CASSFRPPGGGLQETQYF. The CDR3 DNA reads TGTGCCAGCAGTTTTCGCCCCCCAGGTGGGGGGCTTCAAGAGACCCAGTACTTC.